A selection of T cell receptor beta chains follows, all from one sample in a study of blood T cell repertoires in COVID-19. The protocol was immunoSEQ multiplex PCR, while the TCRdb copy is restricted to in-frame clones and leaves out a portion. The top ten clones hold around half of a sample with approximately 70,000 clones, about 66% of them seen once. The sample taken for sequencing was PBMCs or T cells enriched from blood (not recorded which). The receptor source for this set is an older woman who had been exposed to COVID-19. Each CDR3 is given with its conserved first and last residue. Fields, in order: J gene, clone size, V gene, D gene, CDR3 protein, CDR3 DNA. D genes are given only for firm matches. Rows give clone size only sometimes, using once, few, many, or a class for an expanded clone.

J gene: TRBJ1-2; clone size: NA; V gene: TRBV29-1; D gene: NA; CDR3 protein: CSVEADSNYGYTF; CDR3 DNA: TGCAGCGTTGAAGCGGACAGTAACTATGGCTACACCTTC
J gene: TRBJ2-6; clone size: NA; V gene: TRBV30; D gene: TRBD1; CDR3 protein: CAWSGTGDSGANVLTF; CDR3 DNA: TGTGCCTGGAGTGGGACAGGGGACTCTGGGGCCAACGTCCTGACTTTC
J gene: TRBJ2-1; clone size: NA; V gene: TRBV2; D gene: TRBD2; CDR3 protein: CASRVRGGPNEQFF; CDR3 DNA: TGTGCCAGCAGGGTTCGGGGAGGGCCCAATGAGCAGTTCTTC
J gene: TRBJ1-2; clone size: NA; V gene: TRBV14; D gene: NA; CDR3 protein: CASSQEVRQRNYGYTF; CDR3 DNA: TGTGCCAGCAGCCAAGAGGTCCGGCAGCGCAACTATGGCTACACCTTC
J gene: TRBJ2-2; clone size: NA; V gene: TRBV7-6; D gene: TRBD2; CDR3 protein: CASSWTSGSSGELFF; CDR3 DNA: TGTGCCAGCAGCTGGACTAGCGGGAGTTCCGGGGAGCTGTTTTTT
J gene: TRBJ2-7; clone size: once; V gene: TRBV18; D gene: NA; CDR3 protein: CASSPEAGSYEQYF; CDR3 DNA: TGTGCCAGCTCACCAGAGGCAGGGTCCTACGAGCAGTACTTC
J gene: TRBJ2-7; clone size: NA; V gene: TRBV6-5; D gene: NA; CDR3 protein: CASNPPQGYEQYF; CDR3 DNA: TGTGCCAGCAACCCACCACAGGGTTACGAGCAGTACTTC
J gene: TRBJ2-5; clone size: few; V gene: TRBV3-1/TRBV3-2; D gene: NA; CDR3 protein: CASSQDRETQYF; CDR3 DNA: TGTGCCAGCAGCCAAGATCGGGAGACCCAGTACTTC
J gene: TRBJ2-4; clone size: once; V gene: TRBV12-3/TRBV12-4; D gene: NA; CDR3 protein: CASSFAGKNIQYF; CDR3 DNA: TGTGCCAGCAGTTTTGCGGGGAAGAACATTCAGTACTTC
J gene: TRBJ2-7; clone size: many; V gene: TRBV19; D gene: TRBD1; CDR3 protein: CASSPTTGGGGEQYF; CDR3 DNA: TGTGCCAGTAGTCCCACCACAGGGGGCGGAGGCGAGCAGTACTTC
J gene: TRBJ1-3; clone size: NA; V gene: TRBV10-2; D gene: NA; CDR3 protein: CASSPPLGNTIYF; CDR3 DNA: TGCGCCAGCAGTCCCCCTCTCGGAAACACCATATATTTT
J gene: TRBJ1-1; clone size: NA; V gene: TRBV7-2; D gene: NA; CDR3 protein: CASSLPVNTEAFF; CDR3 DNA: TGTGCCAGCAGCTTACCGGTGAACACTGAAGCTTTCTTT
J gene: TRBJ1-1; clone size: NA; V gene: TRBV13; D gene: NA; CDR3 protein: CASSLRQNTEAFF; CDR3 DNA: TGTGCCAGCAGCCTACGACAGAACACTGAAGCTTTCTTT
J gene: TRBJ1-2; clone size: NA; V gene: TRBV28; D gene: TRBD1; CDR3 protein: CASSLSGGGYTF; CDR3 DNA: TGTGCCAGCAGTTTGTCAGGGGGCGGCTACACCTTC
J gene: TRBJ1-5; clone size: NA; V gene: TRBV12-1; D gene: NA; CDR3 protein: CASSFVLPGGRNQPQHF; CDR3 DNA: TGTGCCAGCAGCTTTGTCCTCCCAGGGGGTCGAAATCAGCCCCAGCATTTT
J gene: TRBJ2-1; clone size: many; V gene: TRBV6-5; D gene: TRBD1; CDR3 protein: CASSTQGARGNEQFF; CDR3 DNA: TGTGCCAGCAGTACACAGGGGGCGCGGGGCAATGAGCAGTTCTTC